This T cell receptor (beta chain) was sequenced for a study of blood T cell repertoires in COVID-19. Across the whole study: Acute and convalescent COVID-19 samples came from the United States, Italy and Spain. PBMCs, B-cell-depleted T cells, or T cells provided the cDNA or gDNA that made up the material.

Trimming took off 1 base at V and 3 bases at J, with 13 bases between the two ends. The CDR3 runs 16 residues. In germline, CDR1 is SGHTA, CDR2 FQGTGA. Followed longitudinally, the Seattle patients had been enrolled during active infection. Source study methods: Estimation of nucleated cell counts was performed using reference gene primer amplification. Sequencing used immunoSEQ multiplex PCR; TCRdb keeps in-frame clones, though not all of them. V, J and clone size are taken as reported in that table, and D and trimming were inferred from the DNA itself. The sample has 300,000 or so clones; 80% to 95% are singletons.

The sequenced sample was peripheral blood. The rearrangement joins TRBV7-3 to TRBJ2-1; maybe TRBD1 (5 bases). The receptor was derived from a woman between 25 and 40 years old with COVID-19, enrolled during active disease. The CDR3 loop is CASSLIHLTGYNEQFF. The CDR3 DNA reads as TGTGCCAGCAGCTTAATCCATTTAACAGGCTACAATGAGCAGTTCTTC.